This TCR beta chain was observed in a study of T cells after yellow fever vaccination. General study results and limits: The study re-detected most primary-vaccination clones after the booster (roughly 96% CD4, around 89% CD8). The CD4 and CD8 compartments had a small share of their clonotypes in common. There was a possibility that FACS-sorted repertoires contained abundant clonotypes contaminating from the bulk population.

The CDR3 consists of 14 residues. Trimming removed 1 base from V and 7 bases from J; junction bases left unmatched: 2. Germline CDR1 and CDR2: SNHLY and FYNNEI. With regard to this clonotype: Antigen unknown.

Synthesis of TCR cDNA relied on 5'RACE template switching, which attached a universal primer site and UMIs. TCRdb re-called the 5' RACE reads with MiXCR, one entry per CDR3 protein. Here the sample spans 95,000 to 100,000 distinct CDR3 sequences, under 6.5% being singletons. The chain recombines TRBV2 with TRBJ2-1; TRBD1 agrees at 9 bases. This sample comprised CD8+ T cells sorted from PBMCs, obtained 10 days after the yellow fever booster vaccination. This sequence was found in a man aged 18 to 29 who received the YFV17D yellow fever vaccine. The CDR3 nucleotides read TGTGCCAGCAGTGAAGGGACAGGGGTGAATGAGCAGTTCTTC. Protein: CASSEGTGVNEQFF.